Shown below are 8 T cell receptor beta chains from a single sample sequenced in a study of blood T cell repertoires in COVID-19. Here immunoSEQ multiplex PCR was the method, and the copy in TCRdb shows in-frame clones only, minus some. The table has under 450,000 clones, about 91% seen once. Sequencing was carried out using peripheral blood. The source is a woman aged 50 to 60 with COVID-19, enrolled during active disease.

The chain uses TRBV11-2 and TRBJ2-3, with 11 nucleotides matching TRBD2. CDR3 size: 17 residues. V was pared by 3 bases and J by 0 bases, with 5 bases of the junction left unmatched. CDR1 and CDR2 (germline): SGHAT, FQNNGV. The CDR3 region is CASSLGLAEPSTDTQYF. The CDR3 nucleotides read TGTGCCAGCAGCTTGGGACTAGCGGAACCCAGCACAGATACGCAGTATTTT.

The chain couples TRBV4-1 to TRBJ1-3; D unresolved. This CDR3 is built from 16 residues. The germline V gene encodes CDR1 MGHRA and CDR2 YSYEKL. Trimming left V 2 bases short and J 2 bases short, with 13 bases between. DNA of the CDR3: TGCGCCAGCAGCCAACCACCCAGGCGGGCTGGAAACACCATATATTTT. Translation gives CASSQPPRRAGNTIYF.

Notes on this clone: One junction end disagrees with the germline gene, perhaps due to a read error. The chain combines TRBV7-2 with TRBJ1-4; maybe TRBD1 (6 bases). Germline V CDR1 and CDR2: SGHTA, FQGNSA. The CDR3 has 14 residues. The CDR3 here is CASSSGTTTEKLFF. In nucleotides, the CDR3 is TGTGCCAGCAGCTCCGGGACAACTACTGAAAAACTGTTTTTT.

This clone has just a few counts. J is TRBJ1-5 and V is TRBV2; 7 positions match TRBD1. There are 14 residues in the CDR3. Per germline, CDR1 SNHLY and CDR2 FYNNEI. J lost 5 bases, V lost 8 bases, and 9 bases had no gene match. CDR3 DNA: TGTGCCAGCGGCGGGGACAGACGGGATCAGCCCCAGCATTTT. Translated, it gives CASGGDRRDQPQHF.

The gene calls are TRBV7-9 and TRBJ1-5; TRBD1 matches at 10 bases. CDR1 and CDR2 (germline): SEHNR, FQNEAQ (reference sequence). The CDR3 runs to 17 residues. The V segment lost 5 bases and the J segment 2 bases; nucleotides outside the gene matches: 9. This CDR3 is CASSARSGTGGNQPQHF. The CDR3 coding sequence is TGTGCCAGCAGCGCGCGATCCGGGACAGGGGGCAATCAGCCCCAGCATTTT.

CDR3 nucleotides: TGTGCCAGTAGTACCTCAATCGAGTTTACGCAGTTCTTC. Translated: CASSTSIEFTQFF. The chain couples TRBV19 to TRBJ2-1, with D hard to call. CDR1 is LNHDA, CDR2 SQIVND, per germline (reference sequence). Trimming removed 4 bases from V and 12 bases from J, with 16 bases in between. The CDR3 spans 13 residues.

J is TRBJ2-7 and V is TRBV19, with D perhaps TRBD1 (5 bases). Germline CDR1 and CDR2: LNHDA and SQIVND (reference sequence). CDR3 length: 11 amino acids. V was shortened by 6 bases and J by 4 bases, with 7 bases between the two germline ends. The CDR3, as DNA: TGTGCCAGTAGAGGGGCTTACGAGCAGTACTTC. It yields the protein CASRGAYEQYF.

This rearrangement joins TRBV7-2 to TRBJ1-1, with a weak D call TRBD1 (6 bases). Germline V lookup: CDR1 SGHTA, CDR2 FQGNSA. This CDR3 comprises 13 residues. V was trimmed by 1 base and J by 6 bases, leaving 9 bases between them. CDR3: CASSLDGQSEAFF. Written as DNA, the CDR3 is TGTGCCAGCAGCTTAGACGGACAGTCTGAAGCTTTCTTT.